The 9 T cell receptor beta chains in this list originate from one sample, sequenced in a study of T cell repertoires in cytomegalovirus infection. TCRdb fed the reads into MiXCR, producing one record per CDR3 protein. This sample yields some 230,000 distinct CDR3 sequences, of which roughly 22% are seen a single time; about 18% belongs to the top ten. The sample comprised CD8+ T cells from PBMCs. The receptors derive from a human donor in good health (CMV status not recorded). Some clones in this sample may be carry-over from other donors' samples.

This clonotype was counted a few times. The genes are TRBV6-2 or TRBV6-3 and TRBJ2-1; D is perhaps TRBD1 (6 bases). This CDR3 spans 14 amino acids. With 0 bases removed from V and 9 bases from J, the gap between germline ends came to 12 bases. Germline CDR1 reads MNHEY; CDR2 reads SVGEGT. DNA for the CDR3: TGTGCCAGCAGTTACTCGTCCACAGGGATTGAGCAGTTCTTC. Translated, it gives CASSYSSTGIEQFF.

This clonotype has more than one count but fewer than ten. The V gene is TRBV14, the J gene TRBJ1-2; D remains ambiguous. V shed 0 bases and J shed 3 bases, with 14 bases lying between them. Per the germline V gene, CDR1 is SGHDN and CDR2 is FVKESK. This CDR3 has 16 residues. The CDR3 nucleotides read TGTGCCAGCAGCCAAGAGGCCTTGGCAATAGACTATGGCTACACCTTC. Translated: CASSQEALAIDYGYTF. Drawing the rest from reference TRBV14 and TRBJ1-2, the complete variable domain is EAGVTQFPSHSVIEKGQTVTLRCDPISGHDNLYWYRRVMGKEIKFLLHFVKESKQDESGMPNNRFLAERTGGTYSTLKVQPAELEDSGVYFCASSQEALAIDYGYTFGSGTRLTVV.

In this sample, this clonotype turned up many times. The V call is TRBV20-1, the J call TRBJ2-1, with TRBD1 matching 7 bases. This CDR3 contains 12 residues. Germline CDR1 reads DFQATT; CDR2 reads SNEGSKA (reference sequence). V shed 2 bases and J 8 bases; nucleotides not matched to a gene: 3. This chain's CDR3 is CSARITGDEQFF. The CDR3 DNA reads TGCAGTGCTAGAATTACAGGGGATGAGCAGTTCTTC.

This sequence joins TRBV2 and TRBJ1-1; a possible D gene is TRBD1 (6 bases). This CDR3 comprises 12 residues. The germline CDR1 and CDR2 sequences are SNHLY and FYNNEI. The germline V and J ends were trimmed by 9 bases and 4 bases, with 12 bases remaining between them. The CDR3 protein is CASLEGGTEAFF. DNA of the CDR3: TGTGCCAGTCTCGAGGGGGGCACTGAAGCTTTCTTT.

This clonotype was observed a handful of times. The gene calls are TRBV12-3 or TRBV12-4 and TRBJ2-7, with D perhaps matching TRBD2 (7 bases). The CDR3 length is 15 residues. V lost 6 bases and J lost 3, with 18 bases in between. In DNA form, the CDR3 reads TGTGCCAGCAGATTGGAGGGGGGGAACCTCTACGAGCAGTACTTC. Its translation is CASRLEGGNLYEQYF.

This clonotype was seen many times. This chain connects TRBV28 to TRBJ2-7; weak D call: TRBD2 (5 bases). With 3 bases removed from V and 2 bases from J, the gap between germline ends came to 14 bases. Per the germline V gene, CDR1 is MDHEN and CDR2 is SYDVKM. This CDR3 comprises 15 residues. The CDR3 loop reads CASSLGPWEPYEQYF. Written as DNA, the CDR3 is TGTGCCAGCAGTTTGGGTCCGTGGGAGCCCTACGAGCAGTACTTC.

V is TRBV28 and J is TRBJ2-7, with 12 bases that match TRBD2. CDR1 MDHEN and CDR2 SYDVKM come from the germline V gene. The CDR3 totals 15 residues. V lost 6 bases, J lost 5 bases, and 8 bases stayed unmatched. The CDR3 sequence: CASSPPSGGVDEQYF. The CDR3, as DNA: TGTGCCAGCAGCCCCCCTAGCGGGGGGGTCGACGAGCAGTACTTC. Variable domain in full (rest from reference TRBV28 and TRBJ2-7): DVKVTQSSRYLVKRTGEKVFLECVQDMDHENMFWYRQDPGLGLRLIYFSYDVKMKEKGDIPEGYSVSREKKERFSLILESASTNQTSMYLCASSPPSGGVDEQYFGPGTRLTVT.

This clonotype was seen a handful of times. The V and J genes are TRBV13 and TRBJ1-1; no reliable D call. V was cut by 5 bases and J by 7 bases, with 20 bases left in between. CDR3 length: 15 residues. From germline, CDR1 is PRHDT and CDR2 FYEKMQ (reference sequence). This CDR3 is CASSHQSGFGGEAFF. The CDR3, as DNA: TGTGCCAGCAGCCACCAGTCCGGATTTGGCGGTGAAGCTTTCTTT.

This clonotype appeared a few times. This chain connects TRBV28 to TRBJ2-1; the D is unclear. Deletions cut 7 bases from V and 4 bases from J, with 5 bases between. The V gene's germline CDR1 is MDHEN and CDR2 SYDVKM. The CDR3 has 11 amino acids. In DNA form, the CDR3 reads TGTGCCAGCAATGAGTACAATGAGCAGTTCTTC. It yields the protein CASNEYNEQFF.